Reported below is one TCR beta chain. This record comes from a study of blood T cell repertoires in COVID-19. On the study more broadly: T cells, B-cell-depleted T cells, or PBMCs provided the cDNA or gDNA that served as material.

Libraries were prepared by immunoSEQ multiplex PCR; TCRdb keeps only in-frame clonotypes and omits some of them. The data contain about 110,000 clones, 69% of them singletons. This receptor was identified in an elderly man with acute or convalescent COVID-19. Sequenced input: peripheral blood.

The CDR3 loop reads CASSPRQESYEQYF. The CDR3 DNA sequence: TGTGCCAGCAGTCCCCGACAGGAGTCCTACGAGCAGTACTTC. J is TRBJ2-7 and V is TRBV6-1, with TRBD1 as a possible D gene (6 bases). With 5 bases removed from V and 1 base from J, the gap between germline ends came to 12 bases. Per germline, CDR1 MNHNS and CDR2 SASEGT. The CDR3 sequence is 14 residues long.